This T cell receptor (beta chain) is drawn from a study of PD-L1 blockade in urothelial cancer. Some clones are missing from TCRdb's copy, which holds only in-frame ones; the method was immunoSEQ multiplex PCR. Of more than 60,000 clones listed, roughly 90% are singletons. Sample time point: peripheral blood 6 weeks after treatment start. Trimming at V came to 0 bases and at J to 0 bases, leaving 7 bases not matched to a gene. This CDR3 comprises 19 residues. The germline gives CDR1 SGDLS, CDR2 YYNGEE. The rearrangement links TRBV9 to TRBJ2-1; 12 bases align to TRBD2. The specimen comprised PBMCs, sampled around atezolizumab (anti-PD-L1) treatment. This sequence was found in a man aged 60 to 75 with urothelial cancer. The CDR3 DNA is TGTGCCAGCAGCGTAGACGGACTAGCGGGATACAGCTCCTACAATGAGCAGTTCTTC. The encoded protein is CASSVDGLAGYSSYNEQFF.